The rows below give T cell receptor beta chains drawn from one sample of a study of cytomegalovirus exposure and HLA in healthy donors. TCRdb's table, derived via immunoSEQ multiplex PCR, lists solely in-frame clones and lacks some. Among under 150,000 clones, 79% were seen once, and the ten largest hold about 2%. The sample consisted of PBMCs. These receptors originate from a man between 18 and 29 years old in good health and CMV-seronegative. CDR3s include the opening cysteine and the closing phenylalanine or tryptophan. Fields, in order: J gene, D gene, CDR3 length, V gene, clone size, CDR3 DNA, CDR3 protein. D genes are given only for firm matches. The size entry is marked missing in some rows and otherwise reads once, few, many or a size class.

>TRBJ2-7|TRBD1|12|TRBV28|-
TGTGCCAGCAGTTCAGGGGGTTACGAGCAGTACTTC
CASSSGGYEQYF
>TRBJ2-1|TRBD2|17|TRBV25-1|-
TGTGCCAGCAGGTCATGGACAGGGCGTAGCGGGAGGGATGAGCAGTTCTTC
CASRSWTGRSGRDEQFF
>TRBJ1-2|TRBD1|16|TRBV5-4|-
TGTGCCAGCAGCTTGACGCGTCTCGGACAGGGGTGCGGCTACACCTTC
CASSLTRLGQGCGYTF
>TRBJ2-4|TRBD2|14|TRBV2|-
TGTGCCAGCAACGGGGGGACGGTAAAAAACATTCAGTACTTC
CASNGGTVKNIQYF
>TRBJ2-1|TRBD2|16|TRBV9|-
TGTGCCAGCAGCCCCCCAACTAGCGGGAGTTGGAATGAGCAGTTCTTC
CASSPPTSGSWNEQFF
>TRBJ1-2|-|13|TRBV6-1|-
TGTGCCAGCAGGGAGATTGATAGCCGCGGCTACACCTTC
CASREIDSRGYTF
>TRBJ2-1|TRBD1|14|TRBV5-4|once
TGTGCCAGCAGGGGGGGACAGGGGGGAGATGAGCAGTTCTTC
CASRGGQGGDEQFF
>TRBJ1-1|-|12|TRBV5-6|-
TGTGCCAGCGGGAGGGGGAACACTGAAGCTTTCTTT
CASGRGNTEAFF
>TRBJ1-5|-|15|TRBV12-5|-
TGTGCTAGTGGTTTAAATGCAGGCCCTAATCAGCCCCAGCATTTT
CASGLNAGPNQPQHF
>TRBJ2-1|TRBD2|16|TRBV2|-
TGTGCCAGCAGACTAGCGGGAGAGAGTTCCTACAATGAGCAGTTCTTC
CASRLAGESSYNEQFF
>TRBJ1-4|-|13|TRBV4-1|-
TGCGCCAGCGGCCTACAGGGTAGTGAAAAACTGTTTTTT
CASGLQGSEKLFF
>TRBJ2-1|-|14|TRBV5-1|-
TGCGCCAGCAGCTTGGCTACGGGCTACAATGAGCAGTTCTTC
CASSLATGYNEQFF
>TRBJ2-5|TRBD2|16|TRBV10-1|-
TGCGCCAGCAGCAGAACAGCGGGAGGGCCTTCAGAGACCCAGTACTTC
CASSRTAGGPSETQYF
>TRBJ1-5|TRBD1|15|TRBV2|-
TGTGCCAGCAGTGTCCTAGTACAGGGGAATCAGCCCCAGCATTTT
CASSVLVQGNQPQHF
>TRBJ2-1|TRBD2|19|TRBV6-4|-
TGTGCCAGCAGTGACCGGGGGCTAGCGGGTAGTCCGTCCTACAATGAGCAGTTCTTC
CASSDRGLAGSPSYNEQFF
>TRBJ2-7|-|14|TRBV18|-
TGTGCCAGCTCACCTTCGACAGGAACTTACGAGCAGTACTTC
CASSPSTGTYEQYF
>TRBJ1-5|-|15|TRBV4-1|-
TGCGCCAGCAGCCAACAAGACAGCCGCAATCAGCCCCAGCATTTT
CASSQQDSRNQPQHF
>TRBJ1-1|TRBD1|15|TRBV5-1|-
TGCGCCAGCAGCTTAGGACAGGGGAGGAACACTGAAGCTTTCTTT
CASSLGQGRNTEAFF
>TRBJ2-1|TRBD2|15|TRBV5-1|-
TGCGCCAGCAGCCCCCTAGCGGTTTCCTACAATGAGCAGTTCTTC
CASSPLAVSYNEQFF
>TRBJ1-2|-|12|TRBV29-1|-
TGCAGCGTTTCAGATATTAACTATGGCTACACCTTC
CSVSDINYGYTF
>TRBJ1-2|-|11|TRBV18|once
TGTGCCAGCTCACCCGGCTATGGCTACACCTTC
CASSPGYGYTF
>TRBJ2-5|TRBD2|17|TRBV5-1|-
TGCGCCAGCAGCTTGTATGGACTAGCGGGAGGGCAAGAGACCCAGTACTTC
CASSLYGLAGGQETQYF
>TRBJ2-3|TRBD2|16|TRBV9|-
TGTGCCAGCAGCCTCTTAGCGGGAGGGGGCGCAGATACGCAGTATTTT
CASSLLAGGGADTQYF
>TRBJ1-3|-|16|TRBV5-6|-
TGTGCCAGCAGCTTGTTTGACAATCTCTCTGGAAACACCATATATTTT
CASSLFDNLSGNTIYF
>TRBJ1-1|TRBD1|16|TRBV28|-
TGTGCCAGCAGTACCCCCCATCCGGGACAGGGGTTCGTAGCTTTCTTT
CASSTPHPGQGFVAFF
>TRBJ2-1|-|17|TRBV13|-
TGTGCCAGCAGCGGATACCCGGGATCCAGAACCTACAATGAGCAGTTCTTC
CASSGYPGSRTYNEQFF
>TRBJ1-2|TRBD1|16|TRBV7-2|-
TGTGCCAGCAGCACCAGGACAGGGGATCGGGACTATGGCTACACCTTC
CASSTRTGDRDYGYTF
>TRBJ2-7|TRBD1|16|TRBV4-3|-
TGCGCCAGCAGCCAAGAAAACCCAGGGGGCATAGACGAGCAGTACTTC
CASSQENPGGIDEQYF
>TRBJ2-1|TRBD2|15|TRBV10-1|once
TGCGCCAGCAGTACCGGGACTAGCGGGACTGATGAGCAGTTCTTC
CASSTGTSGTDEQFF
>TRBJ2-7|-|15|TRBV6-5|-
TGTGCCAGCAGTTACGCGGGTACGGCCTCCTACGAGCAGTACTTC
CASSYAGTASYEQYF
>TRBJ2-7|TRBD2|16|TRBV15|-
TGTGCCACCAGCAGAGATTTGCGGGAGACGACCTACGAGCAGTACTTC
CATSRDLRETTYEQYF
>TRBJ2-2|-|12|TRBV30|-
TGTGCCTGGAGTGCGGGGGCCGGGGAGCTGTTTTTT
CAWSAGAGELFF
>TRBJ2-2|-|15|TRBV7-3|-
TGTGCCAGCAGCTTACTCACAGGGTCCCCGGGGGAGCTGTTTTTT
CASSLLTGSPGELFF
>TRBJ2-5|-|14|TRBV5-1|-
TGCGCCAGCAGCATAGGGACAAACCAAGAGACCCAGTACTTC
CASSIGTNQETQYF
>TRBJ2-1|TRBD2|16|TRBV5-1|once
TGCGCCAGCAGCCCCTTCTCTAGCGGGAGTAGGGATGAGCAGTTCTTC
CASSPFSSGSRDEQFF
>TRBJ1-2|TRBD1|16|TRBV19|-
TGTGCCAGTAGCCGACGACAGGGAGTAGCGACAGATGGCTACACCTTC
CASSRRQGVATDGYTF
>TRBJ1-4|-|14|TRBV5-1|-
TGCGCCAGCAGCCCTGATACACATAATGAAAAACTGTTTTTT
CASSPDTHNEKLFF
>TRBJ2-2|TRBD2|15|TRBV5-1|-
TGCGCCAGCAGCTTGACTAGCGGGAACACCGGGGAGCTGTTTTTT
CASSLTSGNTGELFF
>TRBJ1-5|TRBD1|15|TRBV4-3|few
TGCGCCAGCAGCCAAGAAACAGGGGGGCATCAGCCCCAGCATTTT
CASSQETGGHQPQHF
>TRBJ1-1|-|13|TRBV7-9|-
TGTGCCAGCAGCGAGGCAGAGTACGCTGAAGCTTTCTTT
CASSEAEYAEAFF
>TRBJ2-1|TRBD2|14|TRBV6-5|-
TGTGCCAGCAGCCAACTAGCGGTCTACAATGAGCAGTTCTTC
CASSQLAVYNEQFF